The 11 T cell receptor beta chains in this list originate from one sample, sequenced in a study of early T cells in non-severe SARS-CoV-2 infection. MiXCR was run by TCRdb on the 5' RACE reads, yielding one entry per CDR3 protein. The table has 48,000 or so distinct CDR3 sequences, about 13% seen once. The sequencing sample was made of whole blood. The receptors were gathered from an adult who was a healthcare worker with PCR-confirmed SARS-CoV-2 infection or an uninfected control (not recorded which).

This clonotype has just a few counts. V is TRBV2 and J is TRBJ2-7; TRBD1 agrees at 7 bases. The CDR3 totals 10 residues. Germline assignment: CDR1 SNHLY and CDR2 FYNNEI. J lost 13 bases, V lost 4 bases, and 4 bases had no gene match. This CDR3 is CASSAGQDYF. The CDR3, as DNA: TGTGCCAGCAGTGCTGGACAGGACTACTTC.

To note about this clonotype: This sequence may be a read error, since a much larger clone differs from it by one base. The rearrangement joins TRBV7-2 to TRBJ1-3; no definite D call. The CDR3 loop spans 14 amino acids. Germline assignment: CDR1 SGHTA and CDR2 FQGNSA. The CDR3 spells CASSPDNSRNTIYF. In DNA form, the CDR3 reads TGTGCCAGCAGCCCCGACAACTCTCGAAACACCATATATTTT.

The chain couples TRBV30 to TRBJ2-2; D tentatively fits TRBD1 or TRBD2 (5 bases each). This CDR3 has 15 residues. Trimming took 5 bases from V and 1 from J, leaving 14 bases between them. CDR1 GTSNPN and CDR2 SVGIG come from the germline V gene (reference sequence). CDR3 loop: CAWWTGTENTGELFF. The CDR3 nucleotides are TGTGCCTGGTGGACCGGGACCGAGAACACCGGGGAGCTGTTTTTT.

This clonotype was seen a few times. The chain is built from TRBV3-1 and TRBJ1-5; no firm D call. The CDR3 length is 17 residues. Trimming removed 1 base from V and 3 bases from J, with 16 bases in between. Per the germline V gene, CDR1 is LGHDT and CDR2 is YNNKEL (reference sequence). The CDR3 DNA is TGTGCCAGCAGCCAAGGAAACTTTTATGGGGACAATCAGCCCCAGCATTTT. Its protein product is CASSQGNFYGDNQPQHF.

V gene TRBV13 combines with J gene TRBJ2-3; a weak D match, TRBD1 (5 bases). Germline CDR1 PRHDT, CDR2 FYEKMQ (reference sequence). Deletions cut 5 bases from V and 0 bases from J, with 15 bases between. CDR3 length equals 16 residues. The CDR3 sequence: CASSDAGKASTDTQYF. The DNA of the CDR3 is TGTGCCAGCAGCGATGCAGGGAAGGCCAGCACAGATACGCAGTATTTT.

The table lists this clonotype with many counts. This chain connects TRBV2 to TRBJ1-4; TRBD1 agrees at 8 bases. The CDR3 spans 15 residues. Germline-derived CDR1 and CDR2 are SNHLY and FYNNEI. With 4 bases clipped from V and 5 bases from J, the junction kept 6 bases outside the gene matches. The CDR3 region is CASSAQGAANEKLFF. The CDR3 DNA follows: TGTGCCAGCAGTGCTCAGGGGGCCGCAAATGAAAAACTGTTTTTT. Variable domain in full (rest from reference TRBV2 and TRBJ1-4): EPEVTQTPSHQVTQMGQEVILRCVPISNHLYFYWYRQILGQKVEFLVSFYNNEISEKSEIFDDQFSVERPDGSNFTLKIRSTKLEDSAMYFCASSAQGAANEKLFFGSGTQLSVL.

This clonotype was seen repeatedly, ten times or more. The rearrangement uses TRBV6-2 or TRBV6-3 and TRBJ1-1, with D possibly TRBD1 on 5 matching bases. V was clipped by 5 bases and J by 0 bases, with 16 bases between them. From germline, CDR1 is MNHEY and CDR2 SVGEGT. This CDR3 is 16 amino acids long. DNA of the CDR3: TGTGCCAGCAGTAATCCTCTTGACAGCCTGAACACTGAAGCTTTCTTT. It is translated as CASSNPLDSLNTEAFF.

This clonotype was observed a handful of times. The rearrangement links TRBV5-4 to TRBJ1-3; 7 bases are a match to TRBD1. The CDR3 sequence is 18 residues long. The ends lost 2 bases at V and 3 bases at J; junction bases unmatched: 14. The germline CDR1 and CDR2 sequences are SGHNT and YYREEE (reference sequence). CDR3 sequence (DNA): TGTGCCAGCAGCTTAAGTGACAGGGCCCCACTCGGTGGAAACACCATATATTTT. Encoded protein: CASSLSDRAPLGGNTIYF.

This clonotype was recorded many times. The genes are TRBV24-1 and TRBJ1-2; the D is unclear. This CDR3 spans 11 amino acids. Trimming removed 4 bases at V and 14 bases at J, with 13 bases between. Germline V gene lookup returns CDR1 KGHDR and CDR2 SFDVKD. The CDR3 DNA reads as TGTGCCACCAGTGAGAGGACGGCCGGGACCTTC. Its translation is CATSERTAGTF.

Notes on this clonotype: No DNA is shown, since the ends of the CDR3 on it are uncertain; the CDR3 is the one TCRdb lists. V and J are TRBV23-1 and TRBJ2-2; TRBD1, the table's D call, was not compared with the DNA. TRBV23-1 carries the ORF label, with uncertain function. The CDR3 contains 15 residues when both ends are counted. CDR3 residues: CAIKARVRTPGSCFF.

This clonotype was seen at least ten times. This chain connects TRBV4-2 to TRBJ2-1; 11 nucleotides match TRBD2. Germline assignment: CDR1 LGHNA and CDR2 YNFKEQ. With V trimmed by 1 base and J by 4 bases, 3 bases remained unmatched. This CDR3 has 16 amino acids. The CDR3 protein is CASSQVTSGRYNEQFF. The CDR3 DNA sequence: TGTGCCAGCAGCCAAGTCACTAGCGGGAGATACAATGAGCAGTTCTTC.